A selection of T cell receptor beta chains follows, all from one sample in a study of long-term antiretroviral therapy in people with HIV. The method was immunoSEQ multiplex PCR; TCRdb's version includes in-frame clones alone and lacks a portion of them. Of about 25,000 clones in the sample, about 86% were seen once. Sequenced material: unsorted PBMCs, taken 3 years after starting antiretroviral therapy. All receptors derive from a man between 18 and 35 years old with HIV. The CDR3 runs from the conserved cysteine through the conserved F or W. Fields, in order: clone size, V gene, J gene, CDR3 length, D gene, CDR3 DNA, CDR3 protein. A D gene is named only where the DNA matches it firmly. Not all rows give a size; the values are once, few, many and, for expanded clones, a class.

size: NA; V: TRBV4-1; J: TRBJ1-1; length: 16; D: TRBD1; DNA: TGCGCCAGCAGCGCCCGACAGGGGATCCCTAAGGTTGAAGCTTTCTTT; CDR3: CASSARQGIPKVEAFF
size: NA; V: TRBV7-8; J: TRBJ1-5; length: 15; D: NA; DNA: TGTGCCAGCAGCTTAGATTCAGGGGTCCCTCAGCCCCAGCATTTT; CDR3: CASSLDSGVPQPQHF
size: NA; V: TRBV4-1; J: TRBJ2-1; length: 15; D: TRBD2; DNA: TGCGCCAGCAGCCGCCCGGGGGGACCTCAACCTGAGCAGTTCTTC; CDR3: CASSRPGGPQPEQFF
size: NA; V: TRBV19; J: TRBJ1-5; length: 13; D: NA; DNA: TGTGCCAGCCGACCAGGAGGGGCCCAGCCCCAGCATTTT; CDR3: CASRPGGAQPQHF
size: NA; V: TRBV19; J: TRBJ2-4; length: 18; D: TRBD2; DNA: TGTGCCAGTAGTATCCGGGGACTAGCGGGGGGGTCCAAAAACATTCAGTACTTC; CDR3: CASSIRGLAGGSKNIQYF
size: NA; V: TRBV6-5; J: TRBJ2-7; length: 15; D: NA; DNA: TGTGCCAGCGGGTTGGGGGGCCAGCCCCCCTACGAGCAGTACTTC; CDR3: CASGLGGQPPYEQYF
size: NA; V: TRBV5-1; J: TRBJ2-7; length: 15; D: TRBD2; DNA: TGCGCCAGCAGCGGGGCTAGCGGGGACCTGGGGGAGCAGTACTTC; CDR3: CASSGASGDLGEQYF
size: NA; V: TRBV2; J: TRBJ1-5; length: 13; D: NA; DNA: TGTGCCTCACATCAGTCTAGCAATCAGCCCCAGCATTTT; CDR3: CASHQSSNQPQHF
size: NA; V: TRBV7-8; J: TRBJ1-5; length: 12; D: NA; DNA: TGTGCCAGCAGCTCCCGCAATGAGCCCCAGCATTTT; CDR3: CASSSRNEPQHF
size: NA; V: TRBV7-3; J: TRBJ2-3; length: 11; D: NA; DNA: TGTGCCTCGGGGGACGGAGATACGCAGTATTTT; CDR3: CASGDGDTQYF
size: once; V: TRBV28; J: TRBJ2-7; length: 13; D: TRBD1; DNA: TGTGCCAGTCAACCGGGACAGTTCTACGAGCAGTACTTC; CDR3: CASQPGQFYEQYF
size: NA; V: TRBV5-1; J: TRBJ2-1; length: 13; D: TRBD1; DNA: TGCGCCAGCAGCACAGGGGCGGACAATGAGCAGTTCTTC; CDR3: CASSTGADNEQFF
size: NA; V: TRBV10-3; J: TRBJ1-4; length: 11; D: NA; DNA: TGTGCCATCAGTGAGGGTGAAAAACTGTTTTTT; CDR3: CAISEGEKLFF
size: NA; V: TRBV11-2; J: TRBJ2-1; length: 11; D: NA; DNA: TGTGCCAGCAGGAACTACAATGAGCAGTTCTTC; CDR3: CASRNYNEQFF
size: NA; V: TRBV29-1; J: TRBJ2-7; length: 11; D: NA; DNA: TGCAGCGTTGGACAGGCCTACGAGCAGTACTTC; CDR3: CSVGQAYEQYF
size: NA; V: TRBV4-1; J: TRBJ2-3; length: 19; D: TRBD2; DNA: TGCGCCAGCAGCCCCTTAGGGGTTAGCGGGGGGGCGAGCACAGATACGCAGTATTTT; CDR3: CASSPLGVSGGASTDTQYF
size: NA; V: TRBV4-1; J: TRBJ2-3; length: 19; D: TRBD2; DNA: TGCGCCAGCAGCCAAGAATCAAAGACTAGCGGGGCTTACACAGATACGCAGTATTTT; CDR3: CASSQESKTSGAYTDTQYF
size: few; V: TRBV5-1; J: TRBJ1-1; length: 14; D: NA; DNA: TGCGCCAGCAGCTTGTTGGGTGTGAACAGTGAAGCTTTCTTT; CDR3: CASSLLGVNSEAFF
size: NA; V: TRBV4-2; J: TRBJ1-2; length: 14; D: NA; DNA: TGTGCCAGCAGCCAAGATGGTGGTGCTCATGGCTACACCTTC; CDR3: CASSQDGGAHGYTF
size: NA; V: TRBV5-1; J: TRBJ1-1; length: 13; D: NA; DNA: TGCGCCAGCAGCTTGGAAGCCCCTACTGAAGCTTTCTTT; CDR3: CASSLEAPTEAFF
size: NA; V: TRBV6-6; J: TRBJ1-3; length: 15; D: TRBD1; DNA: TGTGCCAGCAGTTACACGGGACAGGGCAGAAACACCATATATTTT; CDR3: CASSYTGQGRNTIYF
size: NA; V: TRBV28; J: TRBJ1-5; length: 18; D: TRBD1; DNA: TGTGCCAGCAGTTTGAGTGTGACAGGGCCCTATAGCAATCAGCCCCAGCATTTT; CDR3: CASSLSVTGPYSNQPQHF
size: NA; V: TRBV2; J: TRBJ1-3; length: 15; D: NA; DNA: TGTGCCAGCAGTTTCGACGGTATCTCTGGAAACACCATATATTTT; CDR3: CASSFDGISGNTIYF
size: NA; V: TRBV5-1; J: TRBJ2-7; length: 14; D: TRBD1; DNA: TGCGCCAGCAGCTTGGGACAGGGCCCCTACGAGCAGTACTTC; CDR3: CASSLGQGPYEQYF
size: NA; V: TRBV6-1; J: TRBJ1-5; length: 12; D: NA; DNA: TGTGCCAGCAGTTTAAGGTCCCGGGCCCAGCATTTT; CDR3: CASSLRSRAQHF
size: NA; V: TRBV7-9; J: TRBJ2-1; length: 15; D: NA; DNA: TGTGCCAGCGGGGGCGTGGGGAGGGGGGCAAATGAGCAGTTCTTC; CDR3: CASGGVGRGANEQFF
size: NA; V: TRBV5-1; J: TRBJ2-3; length: 15; D: NA; DNA: TGCGCCAGCAGCTTCTCGGGGGCCCCCACAGATACGCAGTATTTT; CDR3: CASSFSGAPTDTQYF
size: few; V: TRBV14; J: TRBJ2-7; length: 18; D: TRBD2; DNA: TGTGCCAGCAGCCAAGGCCTAGCGGGGGATAACTCGGGATACGAGCAGTACTTC; CDR3: CASSQGLAGDNSGYEQYF
size: NA; V: TRBV28; J: TRBJ1-2; length: 12; D: NA; DNA: TGTGCCAGCAGTACCCACGACTATGGCTACACCTTC; CDR3: CASSTHDYGYTF